A selection of T cell receptor beta chains follows, all from one sample in a study of blood T cell repertoires in COVID-19. The table came from immunoSEQ multiplex PCR; TCRdb's copy has only in-frame clones and leaves some out. Here the sample spans fewer than 120,000 clones, 88% being singletons. Sequencing was carried out using peripheral blood. Every receptor here comes from a woman between 50 and 59 years old with acute or convalescent COVID-19. The CDR3 runs from the conserved cysteine through the conserved F or W. The order of the fields is CDR3 protein, V gene, J gene, D gene. A D gene is named only where the DNA matches it firmly.

CDR3 protein: CATSRDREVGTGELFF; V gene: TRBV15; J gene: TRBJ2-2; D gene: TRBD2
CDR3 protein: CASSSQQGTEAFF; V gene: TRBV7-6; J gene: TRBJ1-1; D gene: NA
CDR3 protein: CSVEKGLAGPYEQYF; V gene: TRBV29-1; J gene: TRBJ2-7; D gene: TRBD2
CDR3 protein: CASSRQGLNTGELFF; V gene: TRBV2; J gene: TRBJ2-2; D gene: TRBD1
CDR3 protein: CASSYSVENYGYTF; V gene: TRBV6-5; J gene: TRBJ1-2; D gene: NA
CDR3 protein: CAGLRAGDTQYF; V gene: TRBV11-2; J gene: TRBJ2-3; D gene: NA
CDR3 protein: CASSSLAPHYEQYF; V gene: TRBV28; J gene: TRBJ2-7; D gene: NA
CDR3 protein: CASSWTSGRETQYF; V gene: TRBV5-1; J gene: TRBJ2-5; D gene: TRBD2
CDR3 protein: CATARQGINEKLFF; V gene: TRBV15; J gene: TRBJ1-4; D gene: TRBD1
CDR3 protein: CASSLGQHNQPQHF; V gene: TRBV5-6; J gene: TRBJ1-5; D gene: NA
CDR3 protein: CASNPSRIGTGGYQPQHF; V gene: TRBV28; J gene: TRBJ1-5; D gene: TRBD1
CDR3 protein: CASSSGGWEQFF; V gene: TRBV7-2; J gene: TRBJ2-1; D gene: NA
CDR3 protein: CASSIRGETQETQYF; V gene: TRBV19; J gene: TRBJ2-5; D gene: NA
CDR3 protein: CSASLRAGHEQYF; V gene: TRBV20-1; J gene: TRBJ2-7; D gene: NA
CDR3 protein: CASSADVAGGANTGELFF; V gene: TRBV6-1; J gene: TRBJ2-2; D gene: TRBD2
CDR3 protein: CATTQRETHNEQFF; V gene: TRBV2; J gene: TRBJ2-1; D gene: TRBD2
CDR3 protein: CASSARTSGDSYNEQFF; V gene: TRBV9; J gene: TRBJ2-1; D gene: TRBD2
CDR3 protein: CASSDGGTAGHGYTF; V gene: TRBV6-4; J gene: TRBJ1-2; D gene: NA
CDR3 protein: CASSPQGRYGYTF; V gene: TRBV19; J gene: TRBJ1-2; D gene: TRBD1
CDR3 protein: CASTKRAVRVYNEQFF; V gene: TRBV2; J gene: TRBJ2-1; D gene: NA
CDR3 protein: CASSRLRGREVDTEAFF; V gene: TRBV5-1; J gene: TRBJ1-1; D gene: TRBD1
CDR3 protein: CASKASGSNEQFF; V gene: TRBV27; J gene: TRBJ2-1; D gene: TRBD2
CDR3 protein: CASSHPDRARTEAFF; V gene: TRBV23-1; J gene: TRBJ1-1; D gene: TRBD1
CDR3 protein: CASSHETGTSGVSYEQYF; V gene: TRBV23-1; J gene: TRBJ2-7; D gene: TRBD2
CDR3 protein: CASSIQEKETQYF; V gene: TRBV19; J gene: TRBJ2-5; D gene: NA
CDR3 protein: CASSQDGTVRVYNEQFF; V gene: TRBV4-1; J gene: TRBJ2-1; D gene: NA
CDR3 protein: CASSYPSGRVDNEQFF; V gene: TRBV6-6; J gene: TRBJ2-1; D gene: TRBD2
CDR3 protein: CASSLDSNQPQHF; V gene: TRBV28; J gene: TRBJ1-5; D gene: NA
CDR3 protein: CASSALGGAREKLFF; V gene: TRBV6-5; J gene: TRBJ1-4; D gene: NA
CDR3 protein: CASTRGNIQYF; V gene: TRBV11-2; J gene: TRBJ2-4; D gene: NA
CDR3 protein: CASKVQAGANVLTF; V gene: TRBV19; J gene: TRBJ2-6; D gene: NA
CDR3 protein: CASSRPRDRGFWETQYF; V gene: TRBV6-6; J gene: TRBJ2-5; D gene: TRBD1
CDR3 protein: CASSLEASGSSYNEQFF; V gene: TRBV5-1; J gene: TRBJ2-1; D gene: TRBD2
CDR3 protein: CASSPSPLTSGGSKNIQYF; V gene: TRBV7-6; J gene: TRBJ2-4; D gene: TRBD2
CDR3 protein: CASSLVAGMTGNTIYF; V gene: TRBV7-9; J gene: TRBJ1-3; D gene: NA
CDR3 protein: CASSTTSGSYNEQFF; V gene: TRBV2; J gene: TRBJ2-1; D gene: TRBD2
CDR3 protein: CASSPYLGGGTQYF; V gene: TRBV6-6; J gene: TRBJ2-5; D gene: TRBD2
CDR3 protein: CASSIAPGAYEQYF; V gene: TRBV19; J gene: TRBJ2-7; D gene: NA
CDR3 protein: CASSLGSGPKNIQYF; V gene: TRBV19; J gene: TRBJ2-4; D gene: NA
CDR3 protein: CASRKLSGTSGRDEQYF; V gene: TRBV27; J gene: TRBJ2-7; D gene: TRBD2
CDR3 protein: CASTWGGYEQYF; V gene: TRBV12-3/TRBV12-4; J gene: TRBJ2-7; D gene: TRBD2
CDR3 protein: CASSQGGLAGRETQYF; V gene: TRBV3-1/TRBV3-2; J gene: TRBJ2-5; D gene: TRBD2
CDR3 protein: CASSTLRRDEKLFF; V gene: TRBV19; J gene: TRBJ1-4; D gene: NA
CDR3 protein: CASRVQVGATNEKLFF; V gene: TRBV2; J gene: TRBJ1-4; D gene: NA
CDR3 protein: CASRPTGTGVGNSPLHF; V gene: TRBV28; J gene: TRBJ1-6; D gene: TRBD1
CDR3 protein: CASSPLGRTNTEAFF; V gene: TRBV5-1; J gene: TRBJ1-1; D gene: NA
CDR3 protein: CASSPRAGQGYNYGYTF; V gene: TRBV11-2; J gene: TRBJ1-2; D gene: TRBD1
CDR3 protein: CASSPGTGTIYEQYF; V gene: TRBV11-2; J gene: TRBJ2-7; D gene: TRBD1
CDR3 protein: CASSYLAGSQPQHF; V gene: TRBV6-6; J gene: TRBJ1-5; D gene: NA
CDR3 protein: CASKTGGYYEQYF; V gene: TRBV28; J gene: TRBJ2-7; D gene: TRBD1
CDR3 protein: CASSPPGEGYF; V gene: TRBV23-1; J gene: TRBJ2-7; D gene: NA
CDR3 protein: CASSFLDSSYEQYF; V gene: TRBV13; J gene: TRBJ2-7; D gene: NA
CDR3 protein: CASSVGGTFSYEQYF; V gene: TRBV9; J gene: TRBJ2-7; D gene: NA
CDR3 protein: CASSYPNEGHTEAFF; V gene: TRBV6-5; J gene: TRBJ1-1; D gene: NA
CDR3 protein: CATSDPTASSSYNEQFF; V gene: TRBV24-1; J gene: TRBJ2-1; D gene: NA
CDR3 protein: CASSPRDTISPLHF; V gene: TRBV7-8; J gene: TRBJ1-6; D gene: NA
CDR3 protein: CASSTRGRETQYF; V gene: TRBV5-8; J gene: TRBJ2-5; D gene: NA